A single sample is the source of the 3 T cell receptor beta chains below, sequenced in a study of molecular identifiers for immune sequencing clone quantification. TCRdb re-derived calls from the PCR reads in MiXCR, one entry per CDR3 protein. The table shows about 300,000 distinct CDR3 sequences, with roughly a fifth occurring only once. The sample taken for sequencing was naive CD8+ T cells from blood, with Jurkat cell RNA spiked in. The subset here: FACS-sorted CD8+CD4-CCR7+CD45RA+ naive T cells. The receptors come from a human donor in good health. Some libraries in this study had Jurkat cell RNA spiked in.

In its sample, this clonotype was seen many times. The CDR3 sequence is CASSQTTDTQYF. For the CDR3, the DNA is TGCGCCAGCAGCCAAACTACAGATACGCAGTATTTT. This chain uses TRBV4-1 with TRBJ2-3, with no clear D. The V and J ends lost 2 bases and 3 bases respectively, with 3 bases between them. Germline V gene data show CDR1 as MGHRA and CDR2 as YSYEKL. There are 12 residues in the CDR3.

This clonotype was recorded at least ten times. This chain uses TRBV7-8 with TRBJ2-3; weak D call: TRBD1 (5 bases). Germline CDR1 reads SGHVS; CDR2 reads FQNEAQ. The germline V and J ends were trimmed by 0 bases and 4 bases, with 14 bases remaining between them. The CDR3 runs 16 residues. For the CDR3, the DNA is TGTGCCAGCAGCTTAGCCGGGCAGGGTAACGCAGATACGCAGTATTTT. Translation: CASSLAGQGNADTQYF.

In its sample, this clonotype was seen a few times. V is TRBV4-1 and J is TRBJ2-1, with unresolved D. CDR1 and CDR2 (germline): MGHRA, YSYEKL. Trimming pared 5 bases from V and 10 bases from J, leaving 15 bases between. This CDR3 has 13 residues. The CDR3 spells CASSGPLWPEQFF. The CDR3 DNA is TGCGCCAGCAGCGGTCCTCTATGGCCCGAGCAGTTCTTC.